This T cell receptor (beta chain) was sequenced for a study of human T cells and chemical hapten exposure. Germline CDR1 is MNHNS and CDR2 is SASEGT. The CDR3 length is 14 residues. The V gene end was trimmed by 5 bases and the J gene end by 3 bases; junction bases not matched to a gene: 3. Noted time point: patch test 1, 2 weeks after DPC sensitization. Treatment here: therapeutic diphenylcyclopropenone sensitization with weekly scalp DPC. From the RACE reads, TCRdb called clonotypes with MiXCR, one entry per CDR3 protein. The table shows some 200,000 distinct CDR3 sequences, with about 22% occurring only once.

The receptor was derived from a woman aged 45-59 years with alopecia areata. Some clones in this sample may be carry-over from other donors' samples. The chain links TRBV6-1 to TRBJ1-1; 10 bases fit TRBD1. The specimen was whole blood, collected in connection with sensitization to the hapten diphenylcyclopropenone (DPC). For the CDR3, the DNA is TGTGCCAGCAGTCCGGGACAGGGGTACACTGAAGCTTTCTTT. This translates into CASSPGQGYTEAFF.